This T cell receptor beta chain was identified in a study of vaccination and CD4 T cells after COVID-19. Study-level background: SARS-CoV-2 was confirmed by nasal swab PCR; disease was mild in under ten, severe in one. Six males and four females, two of them Hispanic, were enrolled as convalescents.

Time point noted: late sampling 161 to 241 days after vaccination in three convalescent patients. Looked up from germline, CDR1 is LNHDA and CDR2 is SQIVND (reference sequence). There are 13 residues in the CDR3. Trimming cost V 3 bases and J 6 bases, with 11 bases left between them. TCRdb ran MiXCR on the PCR reads and lists one entry per CDR3 protein. Here the sample spans approximately 30,000 distinct CDR3 sequences, over 40% being singletons. The rearrangement joins TRBV19 to TRBJ1-1; the D gene is possibly TRBD1 (6 bases). This clonotype was sampled from a human donor who had recovered from COVID-19. The specimen was CD4+ T cells from blood, collected about 7 months after SARS-CoV-2 vaccination. This chain's CDR3 is CASSIYEGAEAFF. CDR3 nucleotides: TGTGCCAGTAGTATTTATGAGGGGGCTGAAGCTTTCTTT.